The 10 T cell receptor beta chains presented below share a single source sample, sequenced in a study of vaccination and CD4 T cells after COVID-19. Sequencing of the DNA from cultured CD4+ T cells was carried out with the Oncomine TCR Beta short-read assay. TCRdb analysed the PCR reads with MiXCR anew, one entry per CDR3 protein. Altogether some 11,000 distinct CDR3 sequences are present, about 38% being singletons, with the ten largest covering 11%. Regarding treatment: approximately 9-day PBMC culture with coronavirus spike peptide pools or control peptides (ViraFEST assay). These TCRs' antigens remain unknown. Sequenced material: CD4+ T cells from blood, cultured in vitro, taken after SARS-CoV-2 vaccination. These receptors were taken from a human donor who had recovered from COVID-19.

Only a few counts were recorded for this clonotype. The chain recombines TRBV27 with TRBJ2-7; the match to TRBD2 covers 9 bases. The V segment lost 2 bases and the J segment 9 bases; nucleotides outside the gene matches: 17. The CDR3 contains 17 residues. Germline values: CDR1 MNHEY, CDR2 SMNVEV (reference sequence). As DNA, the CDR3 is TGTGCCAGCAGTTTAGGAAGTGGGCTCCGCGGGAGGGCGGTGCAGTACTTC. Its protein is CASSLGSGLRGRAVQYF.

This rearrangement joins TRBV6-1 to TRBJ1-2; 7 nucleotides line up with TRBD1. The CDR3 covers 17 residues. Germline CDR1 and CDR2: MNHNS and SASEGT. Trimming cost V 7 bases and J 7 bases; bases outside gene matches: 21. The CDR3 coding sequence is TGTGCCAGCACCCCAGGGGGGCAGGGGAACCCCTCCTTTGGCTACACCTTC. This gives the protein CASTPGGQGNPSFGYTF.

Only a few counts were recorded for this clonotype. DNA for the CDR3: TGTGCCAGCAGTTACATCGGATCCGGGATGAACACTGAAGCTTTCTTT. As protein: CASSYIGSGMNTEAFF. The chain employs TRBV6-2 or TRBV6-3 and TRBJ1-1; no reliable D call. The V and J ends lost 2 bases and 0 bases respectively, with 13 bases between them. This CDR3 has 16 residues. Germline CDR1 and CDR2: MNHEY and SVGEGT.

The genes are TRBV7-2 and TRBJ2-7, with 12 bases identical to TRBD2. Germline assignment: CDR1 SGHTA and CDR2 FQGNSA. V was clipped by 5 bases and J by 5 bases; unmatched bases: 7. This CDR3 comprises 15 residues. The CDR3 DNA reads TGTGCCAGCAGCCGACTAGCGGGAGTGGTCCACGAGCAGTACTTC. It translates to CASSRLAGVVHEQYF.

The rearrangement uses TRBV10-3 and TRBJ1-1, with a weak D call TRBD1 (5 bases). This CDR3 has 12 residues. Trimming took off 0 bases at V and 7 bases at J, with 6 bases between the two ends. The germline CDR1 and CDR2 sequences are ENHRY and SYGVKD. Written as DNA, the CDR3 is TGTGCCATCAGTGAGTCTACAGGTGAAGCTTTCTTT. Its protein product is CAISESTGEAFF.

Here the CDR3 DNA reads TGTGCCAGCAGACAGTCCCCCCCCAGGACTACCCCATACGAGCAGTACTTC. This gives the protein CASRQSPPRTTPYEQYF. V usage is TRBV27 and J usage is TRBJ2-7; D possibly corresponds to TRBD2 (6 bases). The germline V gene encodes CDR1 MNHEY and CDR2 SMNVEV (reference sequence). With 6 bases removed from V and 4 bases from J, the gap between germline ends came to 25 bases. This CDR3 has 17 amino acids.

This clonotype was observed once. This rearrangement joins TRBV15 to TRBJ2-2, with D perhaps assigned TRBD1 or TRBD2 (5 bases each). This CDR3 is 15 amino acids long. Trimming shortened V by 0 bases and J by 8 bases, and 13 bases separated the two germline ends. Germline V lookup: CDR1 LNHNV, CDR2 YYDKDF (reference sequence). CDR3 protein: CATSRDVGTGGELFF. The CDR3, as DNA: TGTGCCACCAGCAGAGATGTAGGGACGGGAGGGGAGCTGTTTTTT.

V usage is TRBV20-1 and J usage is TRBJ2-5; 16 bases are shared with TRBD2. Germline CDR1 reads DFQATT; CDR2 reads SNEGSKA (reference sequence). This CDR3 has 16 amino acids. Trimming cost V 4 bases and J 5 bases; bases outside gene matches: 7. Here the CDR3 reads CSAKGTSGRARETQYF. The CDR3 DNA is TGCAGTGCTAAGGGGACTAGCGGGAGGGCCAGGGAGACCCAGTACTTC.

As for this clonotype: A read error is likely, as this CDR3 ends without the conserved phenylalanine or tryptophan. This sequence joins TRBV6-4 and TRBJ1-5; no reliable D call. V was shortened by 5 bases and J by 0 bases, with 17 bases between the two germline ends. The CDR3 runs to 17 residues. CDR1 is MRHNA, CDR2 SNTAGT, per germline. The CDR3 region has the DNA TGTGCCAGCAGTCAGACATCGTTCGTATATAGCAATCAGCCCCAGCATCTT. This gives the protein CASSQTSFVYSNQPQHL.

The V call is TRBV6-5, the J call TRBJ2-6, with 7 bases identical to TRBD1. Germline values: CDR1 MNHEY, CDR2 SVGAGI. The CDR3 covers 19 residues. V trimming: 0 bases; J trimming: 2 bases; junction bases outside the gene matches: 10. The CDR3: CASSYSMGQSSAGANVLTF. The CDR3 bases are TGTGCCAGCAGTTACTCCATGGGACAGTCTTCCGCTGGGGCCAACGTCCTGACTTTC.